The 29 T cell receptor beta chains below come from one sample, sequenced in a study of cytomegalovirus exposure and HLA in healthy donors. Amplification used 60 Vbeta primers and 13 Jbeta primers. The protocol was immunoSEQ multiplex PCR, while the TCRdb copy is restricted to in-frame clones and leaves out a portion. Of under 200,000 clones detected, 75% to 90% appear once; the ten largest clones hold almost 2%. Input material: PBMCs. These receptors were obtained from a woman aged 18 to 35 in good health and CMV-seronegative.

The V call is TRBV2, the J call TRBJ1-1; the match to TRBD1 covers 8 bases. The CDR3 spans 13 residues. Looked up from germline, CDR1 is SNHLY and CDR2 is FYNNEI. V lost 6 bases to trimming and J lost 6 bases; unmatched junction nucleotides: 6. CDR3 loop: CASSRGTGAEAFF. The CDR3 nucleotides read TGTGCCAGCAGCCGGGGGACAGGTGCTGAAGCTTTCTTT. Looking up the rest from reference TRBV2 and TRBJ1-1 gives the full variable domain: EPEVTQTPSHQVTQMGQEVILRCVPISNHLYFYWYRQILGQKVEFLVSFYNNEISEKSEIFDDQFSVERPDGSNFTLKIRSTKLEDSAMYFCASSRGTGAEAFFGQGTRLTVV.

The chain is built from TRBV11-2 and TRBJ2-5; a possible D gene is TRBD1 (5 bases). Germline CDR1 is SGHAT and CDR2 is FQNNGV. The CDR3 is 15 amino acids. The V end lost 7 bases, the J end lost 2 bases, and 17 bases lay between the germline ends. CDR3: CASTNSQGNQETQYF. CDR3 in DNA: TGTGCCAGCACCAATTCCCAGGGAAATCAAGAGACCCAGTACTTC.

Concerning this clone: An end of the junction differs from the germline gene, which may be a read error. The CDR3, as DNA: TGTTCCAGCACCCTAGGGGGCGTCGGCACTGAAGCTTTCTTT. Translation gives CSSTLGGVGTEAFF. The chain is built from TRBV7-9 and TRBJ1-1; 7 nucleotides line up with TRBD1. There are 14 residues in the CDR3. Germline assignment: CDR1 SEHNR and CDR2 FQNEAQ (reference sequence).

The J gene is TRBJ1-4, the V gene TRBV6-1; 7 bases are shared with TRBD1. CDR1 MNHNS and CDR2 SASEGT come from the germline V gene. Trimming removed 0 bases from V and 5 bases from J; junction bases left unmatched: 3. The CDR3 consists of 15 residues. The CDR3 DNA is TGTGCCAGCAGTGAAGCTGCAGGGGGAAATGAAAAACTGTTTTTT. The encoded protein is CASSEAAGGNEKLFF.

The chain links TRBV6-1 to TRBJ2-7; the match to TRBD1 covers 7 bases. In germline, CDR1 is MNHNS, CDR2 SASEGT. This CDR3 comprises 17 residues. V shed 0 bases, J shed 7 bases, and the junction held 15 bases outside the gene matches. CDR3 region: CASSEAPESGQGEEQYF. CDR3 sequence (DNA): TGTGCCAGCAGTGAAGCCCCGGAGTCTGGGCAGGGGGAAGAGCAGTACTTC.

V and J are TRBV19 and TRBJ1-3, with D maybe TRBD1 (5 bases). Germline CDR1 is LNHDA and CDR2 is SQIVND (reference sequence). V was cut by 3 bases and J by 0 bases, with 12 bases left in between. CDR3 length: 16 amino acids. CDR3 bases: TGTGCCAGTAGTATTCACACGGGGGTCTCTGGAAACACCATATATTTT. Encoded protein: CASSIHTGVSGNTIYF.

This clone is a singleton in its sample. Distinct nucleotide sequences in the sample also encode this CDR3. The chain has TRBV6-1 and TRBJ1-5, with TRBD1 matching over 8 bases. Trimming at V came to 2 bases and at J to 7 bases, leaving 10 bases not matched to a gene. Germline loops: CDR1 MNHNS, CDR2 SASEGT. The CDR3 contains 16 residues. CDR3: CASSENFLDREQPQHF. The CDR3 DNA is TGTGCCAGCAGTGAAAACTTCCTGGACAGGGAGCAGCCCCAGCATTTT.

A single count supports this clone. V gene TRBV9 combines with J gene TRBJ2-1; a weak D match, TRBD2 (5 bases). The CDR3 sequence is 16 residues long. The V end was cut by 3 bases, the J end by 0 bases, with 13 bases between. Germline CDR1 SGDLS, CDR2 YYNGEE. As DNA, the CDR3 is TGTGCCAGCAGCGAGAGGAGTACTAGCTCCTACAATGAGCAGTTCTTC. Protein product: CASSERSTSSYNEQFF.

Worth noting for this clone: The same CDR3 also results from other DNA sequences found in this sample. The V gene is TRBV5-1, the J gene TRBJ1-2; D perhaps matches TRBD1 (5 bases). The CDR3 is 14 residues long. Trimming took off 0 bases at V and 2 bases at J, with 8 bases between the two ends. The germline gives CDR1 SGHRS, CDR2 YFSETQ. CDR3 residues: CASSLGGENYGYTF. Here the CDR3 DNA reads TGCGCCAGCAGCTTGGGGGGGGAAAACTATGGCTACACCTTC.

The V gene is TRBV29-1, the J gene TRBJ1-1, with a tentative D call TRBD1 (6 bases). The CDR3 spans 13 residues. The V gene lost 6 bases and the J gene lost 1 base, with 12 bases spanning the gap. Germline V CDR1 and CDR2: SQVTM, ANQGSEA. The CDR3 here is CSVETGRNTEAFF. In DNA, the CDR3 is TGCAGCGTCGAAACAGGGCGGAACACTGAAGCTTTCTTT.

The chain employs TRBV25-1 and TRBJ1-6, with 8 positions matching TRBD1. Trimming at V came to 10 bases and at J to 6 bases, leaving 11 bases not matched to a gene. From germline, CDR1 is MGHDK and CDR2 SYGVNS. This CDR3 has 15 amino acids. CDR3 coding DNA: TGTGCCATCACCTTAGGGACAGGACCTAATTCACCCCTCCACTTT. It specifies CAITLGTGPNSPLHF. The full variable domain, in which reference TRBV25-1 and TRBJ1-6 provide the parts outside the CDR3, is EADIYQTPRYLVIGTGKKITLECSQTMGHDKMYWYQQDPGMELHLIHYSYGVNSTEKGDLSSESTVSRIRTEHFPLTLESARPSHTSQYLCAITLGTGPNSPLHFGNGTRLTVT.

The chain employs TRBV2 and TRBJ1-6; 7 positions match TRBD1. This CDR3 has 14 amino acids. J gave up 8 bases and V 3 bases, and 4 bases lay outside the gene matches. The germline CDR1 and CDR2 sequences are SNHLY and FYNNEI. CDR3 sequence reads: CASSEGQLHSPLHF. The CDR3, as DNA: TGTGCCAGCAGTGAGGGACAGCTACATTCACCCCTCCACTTT.

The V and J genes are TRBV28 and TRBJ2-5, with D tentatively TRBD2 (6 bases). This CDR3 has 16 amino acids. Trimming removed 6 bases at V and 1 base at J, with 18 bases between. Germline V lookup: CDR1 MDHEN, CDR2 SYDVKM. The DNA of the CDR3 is TGTGCCAGCAGCTTTATCTGGGAGGCAATCCAAGAGACCCAGTACTTC. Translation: CASSFIWEAIQETQYF.

Written as DNA, the CDR3 is TGTGCCAGCAGTTTTCATGGCGGGGGGGACCCAGGGAACATTCAGTACTTC. Its protein product is CASSFHGGGDPGNIQYF. V is TRBV28 and J is TRBJ2-4; 9 positions agree with TRBD2. Trimming took 3 bases from V and 7 from J; bases not matched to a gene: 13. This CDR3 region has 17 residues. Germline CDR1 is MDHEN and CDR2 is SYDVKM.

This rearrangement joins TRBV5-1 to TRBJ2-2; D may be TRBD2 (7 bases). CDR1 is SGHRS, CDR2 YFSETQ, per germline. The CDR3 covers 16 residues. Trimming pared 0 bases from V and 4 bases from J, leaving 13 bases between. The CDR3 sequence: CASSLVGGAATGELFF. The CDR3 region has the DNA TGCGCCAGCAGCTTGGTGGGGGGGGCTGCCACCGGGGAGCTGTTTTTT. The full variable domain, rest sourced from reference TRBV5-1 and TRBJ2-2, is KAGVTQTPRYLIKTRGQQVTLSCSPISGHRSVSWYQQTPGQGLQFLFEYFSETQRNKGNFPGRFSGRQFSNSRSEMNVSTLELGDSALYLCASSLVGGAATGELFFGEGSRLTVL.

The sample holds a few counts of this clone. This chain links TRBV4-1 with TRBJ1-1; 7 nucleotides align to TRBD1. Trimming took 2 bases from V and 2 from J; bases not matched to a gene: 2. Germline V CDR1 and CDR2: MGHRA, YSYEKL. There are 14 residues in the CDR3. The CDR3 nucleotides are TGCGCCAGCAGCCAATGGGACAGAAACACTGAAGCTTTCTTT. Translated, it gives CASSQWDRNTEAFF.

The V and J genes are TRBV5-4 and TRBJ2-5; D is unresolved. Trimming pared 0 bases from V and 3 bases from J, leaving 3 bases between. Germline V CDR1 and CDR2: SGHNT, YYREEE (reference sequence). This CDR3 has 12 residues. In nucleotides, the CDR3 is TGTGCCAGCAGCTTGGCCAAAGAGACCCAGTACTTC. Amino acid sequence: CASSLAKETQYF.

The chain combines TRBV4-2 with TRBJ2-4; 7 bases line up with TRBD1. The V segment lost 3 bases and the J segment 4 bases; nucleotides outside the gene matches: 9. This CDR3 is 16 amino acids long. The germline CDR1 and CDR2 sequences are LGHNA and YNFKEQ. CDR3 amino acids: CASSHTTGTAKNIQYF. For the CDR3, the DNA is TGTGCCAGCAGCCACACCACCGGGACAGCTAAAAACATTCAGTACTTC.

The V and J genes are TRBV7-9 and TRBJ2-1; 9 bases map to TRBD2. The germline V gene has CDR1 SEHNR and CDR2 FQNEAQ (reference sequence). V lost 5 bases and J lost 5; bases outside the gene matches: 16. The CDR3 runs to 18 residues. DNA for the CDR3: TGTGCCAGCAGCCTCAGGGGGTCCGGGACTAGCCCCAACAATGAGCAGTTCTTC. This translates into CASSLRGSGTSPNNEQFF.

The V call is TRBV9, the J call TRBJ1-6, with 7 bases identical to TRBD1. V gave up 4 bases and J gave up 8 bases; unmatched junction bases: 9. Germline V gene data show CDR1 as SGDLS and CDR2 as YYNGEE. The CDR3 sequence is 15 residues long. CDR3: CASSPDQGEDSPLHF. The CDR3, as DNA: TGTGCCAGCAGCCCCGATCAGGGGGAGGATTCACCCCTCCACTTT.

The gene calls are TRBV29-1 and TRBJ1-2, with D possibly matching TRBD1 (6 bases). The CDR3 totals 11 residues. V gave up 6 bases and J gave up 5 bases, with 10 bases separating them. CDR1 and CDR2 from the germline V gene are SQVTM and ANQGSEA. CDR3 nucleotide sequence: TGCAGCGTCAATACAGGGTATGGCTACACCTTC. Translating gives CSVNTGYGYTF.

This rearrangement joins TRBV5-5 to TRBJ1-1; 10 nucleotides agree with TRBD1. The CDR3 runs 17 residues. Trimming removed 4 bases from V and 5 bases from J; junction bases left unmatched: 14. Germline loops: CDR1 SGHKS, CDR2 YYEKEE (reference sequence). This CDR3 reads CASSVLRRGTGETEAFF. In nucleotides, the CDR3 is TGTGCCAGCAGCGTTCTCCGAAGAGGGACAGGGGAAACTGAAGCTTTCTTT.

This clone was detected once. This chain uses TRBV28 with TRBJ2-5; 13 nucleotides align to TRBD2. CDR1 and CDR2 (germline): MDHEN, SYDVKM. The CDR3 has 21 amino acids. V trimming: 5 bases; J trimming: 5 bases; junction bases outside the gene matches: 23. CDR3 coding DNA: TGTGCCAGCAGTCGTCCAGGGAAACCGGGACTAGCGGGGCCCGTCCCGGAGACCCAGTACTTC. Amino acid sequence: CASSRPGKPGLAGPVPETQYF.

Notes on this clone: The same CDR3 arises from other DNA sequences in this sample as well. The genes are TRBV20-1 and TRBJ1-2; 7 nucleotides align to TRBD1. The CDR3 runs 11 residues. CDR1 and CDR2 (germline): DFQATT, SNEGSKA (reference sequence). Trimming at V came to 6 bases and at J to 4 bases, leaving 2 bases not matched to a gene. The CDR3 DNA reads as TGCAGTGCCCGGGACAGCTATGGCTACACCTTC. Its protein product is CSARDSYGYTF.

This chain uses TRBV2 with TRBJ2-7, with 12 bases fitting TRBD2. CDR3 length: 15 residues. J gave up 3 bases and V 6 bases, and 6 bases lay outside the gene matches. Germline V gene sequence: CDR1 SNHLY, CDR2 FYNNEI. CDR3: CASSSLAGGSYEQYF. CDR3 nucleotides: TGTGCCAGCAGCAGCCTAGCGGGGGGGAGCTACGAGCAGTACTTC.

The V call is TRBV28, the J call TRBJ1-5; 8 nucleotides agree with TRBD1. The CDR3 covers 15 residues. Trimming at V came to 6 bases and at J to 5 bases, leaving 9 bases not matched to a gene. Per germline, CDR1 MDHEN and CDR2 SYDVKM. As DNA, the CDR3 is TGTGCCAGCAGCATAGGACAGGGTGAGGATCAGCCCCAGCATTTT. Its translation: CASSIGQGEDQPQHF.

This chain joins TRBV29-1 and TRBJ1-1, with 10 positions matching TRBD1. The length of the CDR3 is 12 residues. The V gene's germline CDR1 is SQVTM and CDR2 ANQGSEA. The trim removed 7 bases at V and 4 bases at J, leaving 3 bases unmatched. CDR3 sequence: CSERTGGTEAFF. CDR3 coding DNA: TGCAGCGAAAGGACAGGGGGCACTGAAGCTTTCTTT.

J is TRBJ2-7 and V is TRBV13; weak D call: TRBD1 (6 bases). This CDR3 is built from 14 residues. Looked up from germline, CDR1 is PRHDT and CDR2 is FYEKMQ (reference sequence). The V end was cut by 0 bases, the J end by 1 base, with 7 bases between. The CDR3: CASSLGRGSYEQYF. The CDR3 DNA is TGTGCCAGCAGCTTAGGCAGGGGATCCTACGAGCAGTACTTC. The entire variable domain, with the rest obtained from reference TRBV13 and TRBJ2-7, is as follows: AAGVIQSPRHLIKEKRETATLKCYPIPRHDTVYWYQQGPGQDPQFLISFYEKMQSDKGSIPDRFSAQQFSDYHSELNMSSLELGDSALYFCASSLGRGSYEQYFGPGTRLTVT.

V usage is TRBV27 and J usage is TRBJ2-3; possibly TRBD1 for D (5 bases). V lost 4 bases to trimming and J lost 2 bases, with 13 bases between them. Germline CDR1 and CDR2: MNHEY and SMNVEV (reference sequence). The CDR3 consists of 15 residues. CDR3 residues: CASSSKWGLTDTQYF. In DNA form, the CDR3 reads TGTGCCAGCAGTTCAAAATGGGGCCTCACAGATACGCAGTATTTT.